Below, 8 T cell receptor beta chains from the same sample are listed, as sequenced in a study of metastatic and nonmetastatic thyroid tumors. With MiXCR, TCRdb reprocessed the PCR reads. The sample gives 35,000 to 45,000 clones, about 26% of which show up once; 11% is in the top ten. Each patient came to thyroid surgery without any prior treatment (of any kind). The sequenced sample was blood. These receptors originate from a male donor with papillary thyroid cancer or a benign thyroid nodule (not recorded which). Some clones in this sample may be carry-over from other donors' samples.

This chain joins TRBV6-2 or TRBV6-3 and TRBJ2-3; no clear D gene. CDR3 length: 13 residues. Trimming cost V 0 bases and J 7 bases, with 8 bases left between them. Germline assignment: CDR1 MNHEY and CDR2 SVGEGT. CDR3 DNA sequence: TGTGCCAGCAGTTACTCTAGGACCCATACGCAGTATTTT. Translation gives CASSYSRTHTQYF.

This chain connects TRBV6-2 or TRBV6-3 to TRBJ2-2; D is uncertain. This CDR3 has 15 amino acids. Trimming left V 7 bases short and J 2 bases short, with 14 bases between. Germline V gene lookup returns CDR1 MNHEY and CDR2 SVGEGT. The CDR3 DNA reads as TGTGCCAGCAAAGGGTTTCTGGGTAACACCGGGGAGCTGTTTTTT. This gives the protein CASKGFLGNTGELFF.

This clone was detected a few times. V gene TRBV27 combines with J gene TRBJ2-7, with a tentative D call TRBD1 (5 bases). The CDR3 extends over 16 amino acids. Trimming stripped 0 bases from V and 1 base from J, with 13 bases between. Germline V gene sequence: CDR1 MNHEY, CDR2 SMNVEV (reference sequence). CDR3 in amino acids: CASSLSRATVSYEQYF. Written as DNA, the CDR3 is TGTGCCAGCAGTTTATCGAGAGCGACAGTTTCCTACGAGCAGTACTTC.

The chain uses TRBV11-2 and TRBJ2-7, with 9 nucleotides matching TRBD2. The V gene end was trimmed by 4 bases and the J gene end by 3 bases; junction bases not matched to a gene: 4. Germline V gene lookup returns CDR1 SGHAT and CDR2 FQNNGV. This CDR3 contains 14 residues. The CDR3 DNA sequence: TGTGCCAGCAGCTCCTCGACTAGCGGCTACGAGCAGTACTTC. Residues: CASSSSTSGYEQYF.

This clone is categorized as medium-sized (0.01 to 0.1%). V usage is TRBV20-1 and J usage is TRBJ1-2, with D possibly being TRBD1 (5 bases). The CDR3 consists of 15 residues. Looked up from germline, CDR1 is DFQATT and CDR2 is SNEGSKA (reference sequence). V was clipped by 2 bases and J by 7 bases, with 20 bases between them. The CDR3 loop reads CSARSPMQGISGYTF. The CDR3 region has the DNA TGCAGTGCTAGAAGTCCGATGCAGGGAATTAGTGGCTACACCTTC.

The V gene is TRBV5-1, the J gene TRBJ2-2; D call uncertain. CDR1 is SGHRS, CDR2 YFSETQ, per germline. Trimming cost V 6 bases and J 0 bases, with 9 bases left between them. The CDR3 has 14 amino acids. CDR3 region: CASKGSPNTGELFF. The CDR3 DNA reads as TGCGCCAGCAAGGGCAGCCCGAACACCGGGGAGCTGTTTTTT.

This clone showed up just a few times. The genes are TRBV28 and TRBJ1-1; D not resolved. Germline V gene sequence: CDR1 MDHEN, CDR2 SYDVKM. The CDR3 has 12 residues. Trimming removed 6 bases at V and 0 bases at J, with 5 bases between. The CDR3: CASREMNTEAFF. The CDR3 DNA is TGTGCCAGCAGAGAAATGAACACTGAAGCTTTCTTT.

This clone was recorded a few times. This may come from a read error, since a much larger clone is one base off. The V call is TRBV6-1, the J call TRBJ1-3; 8 bases line up with TRBD1. With V trimmed by 2 bases and J by 3 bases, 6 bases remained unmatched. Germline V gives CDR1 MNHNS, CDR2 SASEGT. The CDR3 is 16 residues long. The CDR3 loop reads CASSESDRECGNTIYF. As DNA, the CDR3 is TGTGCCAGCAGTGAATCGGACAGGGAATGTGGAAACACCATATATTTT.